This T cell receptor (beta chain) was captured by sequencing in a study of blood T cell repertoires in COVID-19 (dated by TCRdb to 2018 to 2021). Regarding the research as a whole: Collaborator samples came from the United States, Italy and Spain and covered acute and convalescent phases of COVID-19. The prospective study material was composed of cDNA or gDNA derived from T cells, B-cell-depleted T cells, or PBMCs. Subjects who had been exposed to COVID-19, were actively infected with it, or had recovered from it provided the deeply sampled blood TCRbeta repertoires that made up the dataset. The repertoires were made available in a free public database intended to serve as a resource for research on the immune response to SARS-CoV-2. The samples were drawn from two sources: the first 160 participants of the ongoing ImmuneRACE study, and about 1,300 subjects contributed by 6 global collaborators. Sample metadata almost always included a de-identified subject ID, COVID-19 status, age in years and sex. Where available, HLA class I and class II types were taken from metadata supplied by the sample provider and were not determined by assay-based typing. The paper as a whole reports these results and caveats: The amount of clinical and demographic metadata varied by source and participant and was provided uncurated.

Enrolling through a virtual design, the prospective study's participants ranged in age from roughly 18 to 95 years and lived across some 22 United States geographic areas. To assign participants to cohorts, the prospective study relied on clinical history that participants themselves reported in a screening survey and a study questionnaire. Recovered participants in ImmuneRACE Cohort 3 were defined as having two consecutive negative NP/OP PCR tests, clearance from a healthcare professional, or resolution of symptoms. Mobile phlebotomists in the prospective study collected whole blood, serum and a nasopharyngeal or oropharyngeal swab from every participant. Prospective study participants could optionally give additional blood draws and questionnaires over a roughly two-month period. Blood samples from the prospective study were shipped frozen or at room temperature prior to DNA extraction. TCRbeta CDR3 regions were amplified from genomic DNA using the immunoSEQ Assay, a bias-controlled multiplex PCR. The source study handled its data this way. The number of nucleated cells in each sample was estimated from the amplification of reference gene primers within the assay. To quantify the absolute abundance of each unique TCRbeta CDR3 rearrangement, sequence reads were collapsed and filtered. For each sample, productive Simpson clonality was calculated by taking the square root of Simpson's diversity index across productive rearrangements. The source is immuneACCESS, and TCRdb retained only in-frame sequences with V and J called. Part of the clones is not carried over; for the studies checked, unresolved V genes explain less than half of this, and the remainder is unexplained. That table furnishes V, J and clone size, whereas the DNA furnished D and trimming. The sample includes a few hundred thousand clones, with approximately 83% observed a single time. The ten top clones hold more than 2% of the sample.

The germline ends are 11 bases apart after V is trimmed by 5 bases and J by 3 bases. From its cysteine to its phenylalanine, the CDR3 spans 13 amino acids. Solely the CDR3 DNA is kept, with 39 bases framed from the first base. CDR1 and CDR2, per the germline V gene, are SGHTA and FQGNSA. This clone was seen a handful of times. Its specific antigen is unknown. No much larger clonotype is one base removed from it; base qualities were not supplied. The sample was PBMCs or T cells enriched from blood (not recorded which). The sequence is built from TRBV7-2 and TRBJ2-7, with TRBD1 tentatively as D gene (6 bases match). This TCR was sampled from a man under 40 who had recovered from COVID-19. The DNA sequence is given as TGTGCCAGCAGCCCCCACAGGGACTACGAGCAGTACTTC. It is translated as CASSPHRDYEQYF.